Listed below are T cell receptor beta chains from one sample, sequenced in a study of metastatic and nonmetastatic thyroid tumors. TCRdb called clones again from the PCR reads with MiXCR. The repertoire holds around 4,500 clones, around a third seen once, with around 40% in the top ten. Material for sequencing was adjacent normal tissue. Receptor source: a male donor with papillary thyroid cancer or a benign thyroid nodule (not recorded which). Some clones in this sample may be carry-over from other donors' samples. Both conserved end residues are part of each CDR3. D genes are given only for firm matches.

14,TRBD1,TRBV27,CASWTGLVGNTIYF
14,NA,TRBV6-2/TRBV6-3,CASSNTLDLYEQYF
15,NA,TRBV27,CASSGGGSSTDTQYF
16,TRBD2,TRBV30,CAWSLLGTSGRVKQYF
12,NA,TRBV20-1,CSAKDSNYGYTF
14,NA,TRBV30,CAWSVWQGAYEQYF
15,NA,TRBV28,CASSLPTVSNYGYTF
15,NA,TRBV3-1,CASSQDGRGGSPLHF
16,TRBD1,TRBV27,CASSRRGIMNQETQYF
16,NA,TRBV11-1,CASSPRRSSDTGELFF
14,TRBD1,TRBV12-3/TRBV12-4,CASRTTGGSTEAFF
13,NA,TRBV6-2/TRBV6-3,CASSLVGLETQYF
13,NA,TRBV5-6,CASSSSGLYGYTF
14,NA,TRBV6-1,CASSANWMNTEAFF
14,TRBD1,TRBV7-8,CASSSRQGTYEQYF
15,TRBD2,TRBV7-3,CASSGGGGSADTQYF
15,TRBD1,TRBV12-3/TRBV12-4,CASKGAVSRNTEAFF
10,NA,TRBV2,CASRQRQAFF
12,TRBD1,TRBV11-2,CASSSTGFMEYF
14,TRBD1,TRBV5-1,CASSFRDRGQEQYF
16,TRBD1,TRBV11-2,CASSSRQGASGNEQFF
17,TRBD2,TRBV12-3/TRBV12-4,CASSPGTSGVEEETQYF
13,TRBD2,TRBV28,CASSYGTIYEQFF
15,TRBD1,TRBV19,CASSKPGQGNSPLHF
16,TRBD2,TRBV27,CASSPDSGGGRETQYF
14,NA,TRBV12-3/TRBV12-4,CASSLGAGSNEQFF
14,NA,TRBV11-2,CASSLLQGPYEQYF
17,TRBD1,TRBV4-2,CASSPGPGQGSNYGYTF
14,NA,TRBV12-3/TRBV12-4,CASSLRGLGYEQYF
15,NA,TRBV10-3,CASSYRRDSNQPQHF
14,TRBD1,TRBV5-6,CASSLETGLTGYTF
15,NA,TRBV11-1,CASSPQYSVYNEQFF
15,NA,TRBV7-2,CASSFYLQGEDGYTF
17,NA,TRBV19,CASRERDPKKSNQPQHF
19,NA,TRBV4-1,CASSQDISVMGGWTGELFF
15,TRBD1,TRBV20-1,CSARGGTEVISPLHF
15,TRBD2,TRBV19,CASSIKRGGLSDHYF
16,TRBD1,TRBV7-2,CASSLYDSTGGYEQYF
17,TRBD2,TRBV7-2,CASSSGRWEGTYNEQFF
13,NA,TRBV15,CATSRIAGETQYF
18,NA,TRBV11-2,CASSHHSQGAISNQPQHF
15,NA,TRBV7-3,CASSLDGTNTGELFF
12,NA,TRBV28,CASNPSEETQYF
12,NA,TRBV6-1,CASSESISPAYF
13,TRBD1,TRBV6-2/TRBV6-3,CASSKQGYTEAFF
14,NA,TRBV27,CASRSGAMNTEAFF
15,TRBD2,TRBV19,CASSPRTSPNNEQFF
12,NA,TRBV20-1,CSARDRDQPQHF
15,NA,TRBV2,CASRRVPQDTGELFF
15,TRBD1,TRBV5-1,CASQEGAGVGNTIYF
15,TRBD1,TRBV19,CASSAGGQGTNEQFF
19,TRBD2,TRBV2,CASSDGVGTSGTSTDTQYF